This T cell receptor (beta chain) was captured by sequencing in a study of CD8 T cells in ankylosing spondylitis. The sample holds a few counts of this clonotype. The CDR3 is made up of 14 amino acids. Trimming shortened V by 2 bases and J by 5 bases, and 12 bases separated the two germline ends. From germline, CDR1 is KGHSH and CDR2 LQKENI. TCRdb used MiXCR to reprocess the 5' RACE reads, holding one entry per CDR3 protein. The sample holds about 110,000 distinct CDR3 sequences, more than 20% seen once. The TCR sequence derives from a male donor with ankylosing spondylitis. The chain is built from TRBV18 and TRBJ1-1; D possibly corresponds to TRBD1 (6 bases). Input material: synovial fluid, either unsorted or a sorted T cell fraction (not recorded which). The DNA for the CDR3 is TGTGCCAGCTCACCAGCACAGGGTGGAACTGAAGCTTTCTTT. The encoded protein is CASSPAQGGTEAFF.